A selection of T cell receptor beta chains follows, all from one sample in a study of blood T cells in healthy people across ages. TCRdb re-derived calls from the 5' RACE reads in MiXCR, one entry per CDR3 protein. The sample holds around 800,000 distinct CDR3 sequences, less than 70% seen once. The specimen was blood. The source of these receptors is an elderly man in good health. CDR3s include the opening cysteine and the closing phenylalanine or tryptophan. A D gene is named only where the DNA matches it firmly. Clone size appears in some rows only: once, few, many, or a class for an expanded clone.

CDR3 protein: CASSYRQGINYGYTF
CDR3 DNA: TGTGCCAGCAGTTATCGCCAGGGGATTAACTATGGCTACACCTTC
clone size: NA
V gene: TRBV6-2/TRBV6-3
D gene: NA
CDR3 length: 15
J gene: TRBJ1-2

CDR3 protein: CATSVGGVREQFF
CDR3 DNA: TGTGCCACCAGTGTGGGAGGGGTTCGTGAGCAGTTCTTC
clone size: NA
V gene: TRBV24-1
D gene: TRBD2
CDR3 length: 13
J gene: TRBJ2-1

CDR3 protein: CSARSHKEGAGYEQYF
CDR3 DNA: TGCAGTGCCAGGTCCCATAAGGAGGGAGCGGGCTACGAGCAGTACTTC
clone size: once
V gene: TRBV20-1
D gene: NA
CDR3 length: 16
J gene: TRBJ2-7

CDR3 protein: CASSLGTGGGYGYTF
CDR3 DNA: TGCGCCAGCAGCCTCGGGACAGGGGGCGGCTATGGCTACACCTTC
clone size: few
V gene: TRBV5-1
D gene: TRBD1
CDR3 length: 15
J gene: TRBJ1-2

CDR3 protein: CSARDAGDRRAKNIQYF
CDR3 DNA: TGCAGTGCTAGAGACGCGGGGGACAGAAGAGCCAAAAACATTCAGTACTTC
clone size: NA
V gene: TRBV20-1
D gene: NA
CDR3 length: 17
J gene: TRBJ2-4

CDR3 protein: CASSPGQTPQFYEQYF
CDR3 DNA: TGCGCCAGCTCCCCTGGCCAGACTCCCCAATTCTACGAGCAGTACTTC
clone size: once
V gene: TRBV5-1
D gene: NA
CDR3 length: 16
J gene: TRBJ2-7

CDR3 protein: CSVLTSASYNEQFF
CDR3 DNA: TGCAGCGTCCTGACTAGCGCTTCCTACAATGAGCAGTTCTTC
clone size: NA
V gene: TRBV29-1
D gene: TRBD2
CDR3 length: 14
J gene: TRBJ2-1

CDR3 protein: CAISEPGQVSNYGYTF
CDR3 DNA: TGTGCCATCAGTGAGCCGGGACAGGTCTCTAACTATGGCTACACCTTC
clone size: once
V gene: TRBV10-3
D gene: TRBD1
CDR3 length: 16
J gene: TRBJ1-2

CDR3 protein: CASRTGQMLWAKNIQYF
CDR3 DNA: TGTGCCAGCAGAACGGGACAGATGCTTTGGGCCAAAAACATTCAGTACTTC
clone size: NA
V gene: TRBV6-2/TRBV6-3
D gene: TRBD1
CDR3 length: 17
J gene: TRBJ2-4

CDR3 protein: CASSPSVRETQYF
CDR3 DNA: TGTGCCAGCAGCCCGTCCGTTCGGGAGACCCAGTACTTC
clone size: NA
V gene: TRBV28
D gene: NA
CDR3 length: 13
J gene: TRBJ2-5